This is a list of T cell receptor beta chains from one sample in a study of monozygotic twins with inflammatory bowel disease. TCRdb re-analyzed the 5' RACE reads; it lists each CDR3 protein once, without DNA. The sample features more than 300,000 distinct CDR3 sequences, with 2.5% to 3% in its top ten. Sequences were obtained from blood. The receptors here all came from a human donor with ulcerative colitis or Crohn's disease, or a healthy co-twin of an affected twin (not recorded which). The CDR3 runs from the conserved cysteine through the conserved F or W.

TRBV6-5	TRBJ2-2	CASSYARTNTGELFF
TRBV7-3	TRBJ1-1	CASSLMAGGAPTEAFF
TRBV7-9	TRBJ2-5	CASSLSSSSETQYF
TRBV6-5	TRBJ2-1	CASSYRGGSGGVGNEQFF
TRBV18	TRBJ1-1	CASSPRQGGRTEAFF
TRBV2	TRBJ2-1	CASNLPGAGGSHNEQFF
TRBV5-4	TRBJ2-1	CASSLSSGTYNEQFF
TRBV3-1	TRBJ2-7	CASSYPTSGGQYEQYF
TRBV7-2	TRBJ1-6	CASSLDAGNNSPLHF
TRBV3-1	TRBJ1-6	CASSLNIDSPLHF
TRBV9	TRBJ2-2	CASSLTSYLNTGELFF
TRBV5-1	TRBJ2-2	CASSGRLAGAGELFF
TRBV5-1	TRBJ1-2	CASSPGTWDNYGYTF
TRBV4-1	TRBJ2-7	CASSQDLHGGLYEQYF
TRBV6-2/TRBV6-3	TRBJ2-7	CASSYSSREPIGEQYF
TRBV6-2/TRBV6-3	TRBJ1-1	CASRRTGVGTEAFF
TRBV4-3	TRBJ2-1	CASSRGTGEGNEQFF
TRBV6-5	TRBJ2-5	CASSSPDRVKTQYF
TRBV30	TRBJ2-1	CAWTRTGAEQFF
TRBV20-1	TRBJ2-7	CSARDFTQGDYEQYF
TRBV4-1	TRBJ2-2	CASSLRAGGNTGELFF
TRBV3-1	TRBJ2-1	CASSQDGASYNEQFF
TRBV10-3	TRBJ2-3	CAISESTGLGTDTQYF
TRBV7-2	TRBJ2-3	CASSLAGTGGPLDTQYF
TRBV12-3/TRBV12-4	TRBJ2-3	CASSFEGGIRPDTQYF
TRBV5-1	TRBJ2-1	CASSLAPGIAGYNEQFF
TRBV6-2/TRBV6-3	TRBJ1-5	CASSYAPGQRWQPQHF
TRBV29-1	TRBJ2-3	CSVEDTLVTSTDTQYF